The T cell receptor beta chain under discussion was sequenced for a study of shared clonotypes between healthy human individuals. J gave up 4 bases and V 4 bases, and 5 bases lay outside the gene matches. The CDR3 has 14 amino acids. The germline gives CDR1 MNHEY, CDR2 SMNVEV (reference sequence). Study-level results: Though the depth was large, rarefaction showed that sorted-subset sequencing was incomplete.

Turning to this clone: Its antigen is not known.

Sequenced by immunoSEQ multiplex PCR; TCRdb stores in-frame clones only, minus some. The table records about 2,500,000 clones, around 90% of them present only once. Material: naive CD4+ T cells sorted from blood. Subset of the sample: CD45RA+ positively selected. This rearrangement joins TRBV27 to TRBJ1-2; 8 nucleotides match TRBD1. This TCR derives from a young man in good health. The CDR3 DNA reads TGTGCCAGCAGTTCCCGGACAGGGAGCTATGGCTACACCTTC. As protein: CASSSRTGSYGYTF.